These 22 T cell receptor beta chains were all obtained from the same sample, sequenced in a study of identical twins. TCRdb reprocessed the 5' RACE reads with MiXCR, giving one entry per CDR3 protein. The table shows under 250,000 distinct CDR3 sequences, with about 7.5% occurring only once. These data also featured in a second study, about yellow fever vaccine responses in identical twins.

The source material was CD8+ T cells sorted from blood. The receptors were sampled from a woman aged 18-30 years in good health.

This clonotype was observed many times. The genes are TRBV4-1 and TRBJ1-6; perhaps TRBD1 as D (5 bases). Germline CDR1 MGHRA, CDR2 YSYEKL. V shed 1 base and J shed 4 bases, with 14 bases lying between them. This CDR3 is 17 amino acids long. The CDR3 DNA reads as TGCGCCAGCAGCCAAGGATTTTCAGGGACTTATAATTCACCCCTCCACTTT. It specifies CASSQGFSGTYNSPLHF.

This clonotype was observed a few times. V and J are TRBV4-1 and TRBJ2-1; the match to TRBD2 covers 7 bases. V shed 4 bases, J shed 3 bases, and the junction held 6 bases outside the gene matches. Per the germline V gene, CDR1 is MGHRA and CDR2 is YSYEKL. This CDR3 spans 15 amino acids. The CDR3 here is CASSPARDYYNEQFF. CDR3 bases: TGCGCCAGCAGCCCTGCCCGGGACTACTACAATGAGCAGTTCTTC.

This clonotype has ten or more counts. The chain carries TRBV4-1 and TRBJ2-1; TRBD2 matches at 10 bases. The V gene's germline CDR1 is MGHRA and CDR2 YSYEKL. The CDR3 is 15 amino acids. The J segment lost 5 bases and the V segment lost 8 bases, leaving 9 bases of the junction unmatched. CDR3 protein: CASGRTSGPHNEQFF. The CDR3 DNA sequence: TGCGCCAGCGGTCGGACTAGCGGCCCACACAATGAGCAGTTCTTC.

This clonotype turned up a few times. The rearrangement joins TRBV20-1 to TRBJ2-3; D is ambiguous. Between the trimmed V and J ends, which lost 3 bases and 1 base, there was a span of 14 bases. CDR1 is DFQATT, CDR2 SNEGSKA, per germline (reference sequence). The CDR3 has 15 residues. The CDR3 nucleotides read TGCAGTGCTAGGGTGGCGGAAGAGGGCACAGATACGCAGTATTTT. Encoded protein: CSARVAEEGTDTQYF.

In its sample, this clonotype was seen a few times. This chain uses TRBV5-1 with TRBJ2-5; D is unclear. The CDR3 consists of 14 residues. The germline V and J ends were trimmed by 1 base and 1 base, with 8 bases remaining between them. Germline assignment: CDR1 SGHRS and CDR2 YFSETQ. This chain's CDR3 is CASSLNWAQETQYF. The CDR3 region has the DNA TGCGCCAGCAGCTTGAACTGGGCCCAAGAGACCCAGTACTTC.

This clonotype was recorded a few times. The rearrangement links TRBV24-1 to TRBJ2-7; 9 nucleotides match TRBD1. This CDR3 spans 15 amino acids. V dropped 4 bases and J dropped 1; count of bases not matched to a gene: 4. Germline V gene lookup returns CDR1 KGHDR and CDR2 SFDVKD. CDR3 coding DNA: TGTGCCACCAGTGAAACAGGGGGCCCTTCCTACGAGCAGTACTTC. It translates to CATSETGGPSYEQYF.

The table lists this clonotype with many counts. CDR3 region: CASSDRVGAGTEAFF. The CDR3 DNA follows: TGTGCCAGCAGCGACCGCGTGGGGGCCGGGACTGAAGCTTTCTTT. The chain links TRBV9 to TRBJ1-1, with D possibly being TRBD1 (6 bases). Trimming shortened V by 3 bases and J by 5 bases, and 17 bases separated the two germline ends. CDR1 is SGDLS, CDR2 YYNGEE, per germline. This CDR3 has 15 amino acids.

This chain joins TRBV18 and TRBJ2-1; 12 nucleotides match TRBD2. There are 15 residues in the CDR3. From germline, CDR1 is KGHSH and CDR2 LQKENI. V gave up 3 bases and J gave up 9 bases; unmatched junction bases: 6. In DNA form, the CDR3 reads TGTGCCAGCTCACCGACTAGCGGGGGCCCGTTTGAGCAGTTCTTC. Translated: CASSPTSGGPFEQFF. Looking up the rest from reference TRBV18 and TRBJ2-1 gives the full variable domain: NAGVMQNPRHLVRRRGQEARLRCSPMKGHSHVYWYRQLPEEGLKFMVYLQKENIIDESGMPKERFSAEFPKEGPSILRIQQVVRGDSAAYFCASSPTSGGPFEQFFGPGTRLTVL.

CDR3 residues: CASTPVEGRETQYF. The CDR3 coding sequence is TGTGCCAGCACCCCGGTGGAGGGCCGAGAGACCCAGTACTTC. V gene TRBV28 combines with J gene TRBJ2-5; perhaps TRBD2 as D (6 bases). Germline CDR1 is MDHEN and CDR2 is SYDVKM. The CDR3 extends over 14 amino acids. V lost 7 bases and J lost 4, with 16 bases in between. Supplemented by reference TRBV28 and TRBJ2-5, the full variable domain reads DVKVTQSSRYLVKRTGEKVFLECVQDMDHENMFWYRQDPGLGLRLIYFSYDVKMKEKGDIPEGYSVSREKKERFSLILESASTNQTSMYLCASTPVEGRETQYFGPGTRLLVL.

V and J are TRBV10-2 and TRBJ2-1, with D perhaps TRBD2 (5 bases). CDR3 length equals 15 residues. Germline assignment: CDR1 WSHSY and CDR2 SAAADI. The V and J ends lost 8 bases and 0 bases respectively, with 14 bases between them. The CDR3 reads CASWGEASSYNEQFF. The CDR3 coding sequence is TGCGCCAGCTGGGGAGAGGCGAGCTCCTACAATGAGCAGTTCTTC.

Concerning this clonotype itself: A much larger clone lies one base from this, so it may be a read error. V is TRBV6-1 and J is TRBJ2-1, with TRBD2 matching over 8 bases. CDR3 size: 15 residues. Looked up from germline, CDR1 is MNHNS and CDR2 is SASEGT. The DNA of the CDR3 is TGTGACAGCAGTGAAGTGAGCGGGAGCGAGAATGAGCAGTTCTTC. It translates to CDSSEVSGSENEQFF.

This rearrangement joins TRBV3-1 to TRBJ2-3, with D maybe TRBD2 (6 bases). The CDR3 runs to 16 residues. V lost 1 base and J 3 bases, leaving 14 bases between the germline ends. Germline V gene sequence: CDR1 LGHDT, CDR2 YNNKEL (reference sequence). The CDR3 nucleotides are TGTGCCAGCAGCCAAGTTTCAGGGAGGAGGACAGATACGCAGTATTTT. It codes for CASSQVSGRRTDTQYF.

This clonotype was recorded a few times. The chain has TRBV7-8 and TRBJ2-5; tentatively, D is TRBD1 (7 bases). V was pared by 6 bases and J by 4 bases, with 21 bases between. CDR1 SGHVS and CDR2 FQNEAQ come from the germline V gene. The CDR3 is made up of 16 amino acids. CDR3 sequence reads: CASSSPQGRSGETQYF. DNA for the CDR3: TGTGCCAGCAGTTCACCACAGGGGAGGTCGGGAGAGACCCAGTACTTC.

This CDR3 is CASSQESTDTQYF. The CDR3 nucleotides are TGTGCCAGCAGCCAAGAAAGCACAGATACGCAGTATTTT. The V gene is TRBV3-1, the J gene TRBJ2-3; D is ambiguous. V shed 0 bases and J shed 0 bases, with 1 base lying between them. Germline CDR1 and CDR2: LGHDT and YNNKEL (reference sequence). The CDR3 spans 13 residues.

The rearrangement joins TRBV5-6 to TRBJ2-7; D possibly corresponds to TRBD2 (5 bases). The CDR3 sequence is 13 residues long. Germline assignment: CDR1 SGHDT and CDR2 YYEEEE. V shed 5 bases and J shed 0 bases, with 9 bases lying between them. DNA for the CDR3: TGTGCCAGCAGTGGCGGGTACTCCTACGAGCAGTACGTC. Protein product: CASSGGYSYEQYV.

The chain has TRBV27 and TRBJ2-1; maybe TRBD2 (6 bases). Trimming cost V 5 bases and J 6 bases, with 14 bases left between them. The length of the CDR3 is 14 residues. Germline CDR1 MNHEY, CDR2 SMNVEV (reference sequence). In nucleotides, the CDR3 is TGTGCCAGCAGTCCCCACGCCGGGGGCAATGAGCAGTTCTTC. Its protein is CASSPHAGGNEQFF.

This chain uses TRBV20-1 with TRBJ2-1; TRBD2 is a possible D gene (5 bases). V was trimmed by 2 bases and J by 7 bases, leaving 9 bases between them. The CDR3 is 12 amino acids. Germline-derived CDR1 and CDR2 are DFQATT and SNEGSKA (reference sequence). The CDR3 reads CSARLAMNEQFF. The CDR3 DNA follows: TGCAGTGCTAGACTAGCCATGAATGAGCAGTTCTTC.

This clonotype has ten or more counts. The J gene is TRBJ2-6, the V gene TRBV5-6; no firm D call. CDR1 and CDR2 (germline): SGHDT, YYEEEE. The CDR3 is 16 residues long. V lost 0 bases, J lost 0 bases, and 7 bases lay in between. The CDR3 loop reads CASSLGTDSGANVLTF. In nucleotides, the CDR3 is TGTGCCAGCAGCTTGGGGACCGACTCTGGGGCCAACGTCCTGACTTTC.

The gene calls are TRBV27 and TRBJ2-7; 11 nucleotides match TRBD1. Germline-derived CDR1 and CDR2 are MNHEY and SMNVEV (reference sequence). The CDR3 consists of 13 residues. V shed 2 bases and J 6 bases; nucleotides not matched to a gene: 0. The chain's CDR3 is CASSLGQGAEQYV. For the CDR3, the DNA is TGTGCCAGCAGTTTAGGACAGGGGGCCGAGCAGTACGTC.

This clonotype was seen repeatedly, ten times or more. This chain connects TRBV5-5 to TRBJ1-1; perhaps TRBD1 as D (6 bases). Germline V lookup: CDR1 SGHKS, CDR2 YYEKEE (reference sequence). Trimming removed 1 base at V and 3 bases at J, with 16 bases between. The CDR3 is 16 amino acids. CDR3 coding DNA: TGTGCCAGCAGCTTGCGTCTCAGACAGGTTGACACTGAAGCTTTCTTT. Translated: CASSLRLRQVDTEAFF.

This clonotype has more than one count but fewer than ten. V and J are TRBV15 and TRBJ2-5, with D possibly being TRBD2 (6 bases). This CDR3 has 15 residues. V was cut by 2 bases and J by 2 bases, with 12 bases left in between. CDR1 is LNHNV, CDR2 YYDKDF, per germline (reference sequence). The CDR3: CATSRIGGIQETQYF. CDR3 nucleotides: TGTGCCACCAGCAGAATTGGAGGGATACAAGAGACCCAGTACTTC.

The chain links TRBV3-1 to TRBJ2-2; D gene uncertain. From germline, CDR1 is LGHDT and CDR2 YNNKEL (reference sequence). The germline V and J ends were trimmed by 0 bases and 5 bases, with 13 bases remaining between them. The CDR3 runs to 16 residues. The CDR3 reads CASSQEADLITGELFF. The CDR3 DNA reads as TGTGCCAGCAGCCAAGAGGCCGACCTAATTACCGGGGAGCTGTTTTTT. Variable domain in full (rest from reference TRBV3-1 and TRBJ2-2): DTAVSQTPKYLVTQMGNDKSIKCEQNLGHDTMYWYKQDSKKFLKIMFSYNNKELIINETVPNRFSPKSPDKAHLNLHINSLELGDSAVYFCASSQEADLITGELFFGEGSRLTVL.